The 15 T cell receptor beta chains given below trace back to one sample, sequenced in a study of shared clonotypes between healthy human individuals. TCRdb's table, derived via immunoSEQ multiplex PCR, lists solely in-frame clones and lacks some. The sample includes about 1.1 million clones, about 80% of them seen just once. The sequenced sample consisted of memory CD4+ T cells from PBMCs. The subset here: CD45RA-negative fraction. The receptors shown here come from a man between 18 and 29 years old in good health. Some clones in this sample may be carry-over from other donors' samples.

This clone was counted many times. V is TRBV5-8 and J is TRBJ2-3; 7 bases map to TRBD2. Per germline, CDR1 SGHTS and CDR2 YDEGEE. The CDR3 is 16 amino acids. The V gene end was trimmed by 0 bases and the J gene end by 3 bases; junction bases not matched to a gene: 7. CDR3 protein: CASSLAAASGTDTQYF. As DNA, the CDR3 is TGTGCCAGCAGCTTGGCCGCGGCTAGCGGAACAGATACGCAGTATTTT.

CDR3 bases: TGTGCCACCAGGGGACAGGGGGCTGGCGAGCAGTACTTC. It specifies CATRGQGAGEQYF. The chain joins TRBV15 to TRBJ2-7; 12 bases agree with TRBD1. Germline V lookup: CDR1 LNHNV, CDR2 YYDKDF (reference sequence). The length of the CDR3 is 13 residues. V shed 6 bases and J 6 bases; nucleotides not matched to a gene: 3.

This clone appeared a few times. The same CDR3 is also encoded by other DNA sequences in this sample. The CDR3 reads CASKGRGNSPLHF. The CDR3 DNA sequence: TGCGCCAGCAAGGGCAGGGGTAATTCACCCCTCCACTTT. The J gene is TRBJ1-6, the V gene TRBV5-1; D possibly corresponds to TRBD1 (6 bases). This CDR3 region has 13 residues. From germline, CDR1 is SGHRS and CDR2 YFSETQ. Trimming removed 6 bases at V and 6 bases at J, with 10 bases between.

The V gene is TRBV28, the J gene TRBJ1-4; the match to TRBD1 covers 7 bases. This CDR3 has 13 residues. Looked up from germline, CDR1 is MDHEN and CDR2 is SYDVKM. With V trimmed by 8 bases and J by 7 bases, 7 bases remained unmatched. The CDR3 sequence is CASHQGGSEKLFF. CDR3 in DNA: TGTGCCAGCCATCAGGGGGGAAGTGAAAAACTGTTTTTT.

This clone was picked up many times. The chain combines TRBV5-8 with TRBJ2-1, with TRBD2 identical over 8 bases. After removal of 0 bases from V and 5 bases from J, the junction contained 4 bases not matched to a gene. Per germline, CDR1 SGHTS and CDR2 YDEGEE. This CDR3 region has 15 residues. This chain's CDR3 is CASSLVLAGHNEQFF. CDR3 nucleotides: TGTGCCAGCAGCTTGGTCCTAGCGGGCCACAATGAGCAGTTCTTC.

The chain couples TRBV14 to TRBJ2-7; 9 bases line up with TRBD1. The V segment lost 1 base and the J segment 2 bases; nucleotides outside the gene matches: 3. The CDR3 sequence is 15 residues long. CDR1 is SGHDN, CDR2 FVKESK, per germline. For the CDR3, the DNA is TGTGCCAGCAGCCAAGGTTGGACAGGGGCCTACGAGCAGTACTTC. This gives the protein CASSQGWTGAYEQYF.

The CDR3, as DNA: TGTGCCAGCAGCCGGACAGGGGGTGACACCGGGGAGCTGTTTTTT. Translated: CASSRTGGDTGELFF. The chain combines TRBV7-2 with TRBJ2-2; 10 bases agree with TRBD1. Losses at the gene ends were 5 bases for V and 3 bases for J; bases not matched to a gene: 3. The CDR3 sequence is 15 residues long. The V gene's germline CDR1 is SGHTA and CDR2 FQGNSA. Based on the CDR3 plus reference TRBV7-2 and TRBJ2-2, the full variable domain is GAGVSQSPSNKVTEKGKDVELRCDPISGHTALYWYRQSLGQGLEFLIYFQGNSAPDKSGLPSDRFSAERTGGSVSTLTIQRTQQEDSAVYLCASSRTGGDTGELFFGEGSRLTVL.

The chain links TRBV21-1 to TRBJ2-1; TRBD1, as called in the table, went unchecked against the DNA. TRBV21-1 constitutes a pseudogene. The CDR3 totals 16 residues. CDR3 sequence reads: CASRKKGAPGYNEQFF. In DNA form, the CDR3 reads TGTGCCAGCAGGAAAAAGGGGGCCCCAGGGTACAATGAGCAGTTCTTC.

This rearrangement joins TRBV19 to TRBJ2-1; TRBD2 matches 10 bases. CDR1 is LNHDA and CDR2 is SQIVND in the germline V gene (reference sequence). Germline trimming cut 5 bases from V and 1 base from J; bases unmatched to any gene: 2. This CDR3 has 15 amino acids. This CDR3 is CASSPGLASYNEQFF. CDR3 nucleotides: TGTGCCAGTAGTCCGGGACTAGCGTCCTACAATGAGCAGTTCTTC.

The gene calls are TRBV6-1 and TRBJ2-3; D is ambiguous. Looked up from germline, CDR1 is MNHNS and CDR2 is SASEGT. This CDR3 has 14 residues. V was cut by 3 bases and J by 2 bases, with 9 bases left in between. The CDR3 DNA is TGTGCCAGCAGTGATAACGGATCCACAGATACGCAGTATTTT. Its protein product is CASSDNGSTDTQYF.

The chain employs TRBV7-2 and TRBJ2-7; D may be TRBD2 (6 bases). Deletions cut 6 bases from V and 0 bases from J, with 15 bases between. CDR1 and CDR2 (germline): SGHTA, FQGNSA. This CDR3 is built from 15 residues. CDR3 in amino acids: CASRIAATSSYEQYF. CDR3 bases: TGTGCCAGCAGAATAGCGGCCACGAGCTCCTACGAGCAGTACTTC.

On this clone itself: A clone one base away is much larger, so this may be a read error. This rearrangement joins TRBV6-6 to TRBJ2-7; 7 bases align to TRBD1. CDR3 length: 14 residues. Germline assignment: CDR1 MNHNY and CDR2 SVGAGI (reference sequence). In DNA form, the CDR3 reads TGTGCCAGCAGTCGGACAGGCGACTCCTACGAGCAGCACTTC. Its translation: CASSRTGDSYEQHF.

The chain uses TRBV7-2 and TRBJ2-7; possibly TRBD2 for D (5 bases). CDR3 length: 15 amino acids. The germline V gene encodes CDR1 SGHTA and CDR2 FQGNSA. The V end was cut by 7 bases, the J end by 2 bases, with 18 bases between. The CDR3 nucleotides are TGTGCCAGCACACAAAGTGTGGGCGGGCCCTACGAGCAGTACTTC. This gives the protein CASTQSVGGPYEQYF.

This chain uses TRBV6-1 with TRBJ2-2; 10 bases are shared with TRBD2. This CDR3 region has 14 residues. The V and J ends lost 7 bases and 6 bases, in that order; junction bases with no gene match: 5. CDR1 and CDR2 (germline): MNHNS, SASEGT. CDR3 DNA: TGTGCCAGCAAGGCTAGCGGGAGTTCCGGGGAGCTGTTTTTT. Translated: CASKASGSSGELFF.

V gene TRBV30 combines with J gene TRBJ1-1; no clear D. The CDR3 runs 11 residues. V was trimmed by 7 bases and J by 0 bases, leaving 6 bases between them. Germline CDR1 and CDR2: GTSNPN and SVGIG (reference sequence). The CDR3 is CASQMNTEAFF. The CDR3 coding sequence is TGTGCCTCGCAAATGAACACTGAAGCTTTCTTT.